These 20 T cell receptor beta chains originate from one sample sequenced in a study of T cells expressing NK-cell markers. TCRdb reprocessed the 5' RACE reads and stores each CDR3 protein as one record, lacking DNA. This table holds over 250,000 distinct CDR3 sequences. The specimen was blood T cells: a sorted CD56 or NKG2C T cell subset, CD4+ or CD8+ T cells, or bulk PBMC T cells (not recorded which). The receptors were gathered from a woman between 18 and 70 years old in good health.

This chain links TRBV6-1 with TRBJ1-3. This CDR3 comprises 13 residues. Germline V CDR1 and CDR2: MNHNS, SASEGT. CDR3 region: CASSLLSGNTIYF.

This chain connects TRBV7-2 to TRBJ2-4. The germline CDR1 and CDR2 sequences are SGHTA and FQGNSA. CDR3 length equals 13 residues. This CDR3 reads CASSFPTQDIQYF.

The CDR3 sequence is CASSPLAVEQYF. This rearrangement joins TRBV7-2 to TRBJ2-7; TCRdb's assignment of TRBD2 cannot be checked, as there is no DNA. Germline V lookup: CDR1 SGHTA, CDR2 FQGNSA. This CDR3 is 12 amino acids long.

V is TRBV18 and J is TRBJ2-1; TCRdb selects TRBD2, and the lack of DNA leaves this call unchecked. The CDR3 is 15 amino acids. Germline CDR1 and CDR2: KGHSH and LQKENI. CDR3 amino acids: CASSPRLAELNEQFF.

This chain connects TRBV7-9 to TRBJ2-1; the TRBD1 assignment by TCRdb is unverifiable without DNA. The CDR3 contains 15 residues. Germline V gene lookup returns CDR1 SEHNR and CDR2 FQNEAQ (reference sequence). The CDR3 loop is CASSLRQAPNNEQFF.

The CDR3 loop is CASSSGQTVSGELFF. This chain links TRBV9 with TRBJ2-2; as DNA is missing, the TRBD1 call by TCRdb cannot be tested. This CDR3 is built from 15 residues. CDR1 is SGDLS, CDR2 YYNGEE, per germline.

CDR3 in amino acids: CASSPCTVEAEAFF. The J gene is TRBJ1-1, the V gene TRBV3-1. The CDR3 sequence is 14 residues long. The germline V gene encodes CDR1 LGHDT and CDR2 YNNKEL (reference sequence).

The CDR3 is CSISWGQGREQYF. The genes are TRBV29-1 and TRBJ2-7; TCRdb returns TRBD1, unconfirmable since there is no DNA. CDR1 and CDR2 (germline): SQVTM, ANQGSEA. This CDR3 is 13 amino acids long.

This sequence joins TRBV18 and TRBJ1-2. This CDR3 has 13 residues. Germline V CDR1 and CDR2: KGHSH, LQKENI. CDR3 amino acids: CASSPGKGPGYTF. The variable domain in full, with the rest retrieved from reference TRBV18 and TRBJ1-2, is NAGVMQNPRHLVRRRGQEARLRCSPMKGHSHVYWYRQLPEEGLKFMVYLQKENIIDESGMPKERFSAEFPKEGPSILRIQQVVRGDSAAYFCASSPGKGPGYTFGSGTRLTVV.

The chain couples TRBV29-1 to TRBJ1-1. The CDR3 spans 12 residues. Germline CDR1 SQVTM, CDR2 ANQGSEA. The CDR3 sequence is CSVWTGNTEAFF.

J is TRBJ2-6 and V is TRBV7-9; the TCRdb call, TRBD1, lacks DNA for checking. Germline CDR1 reads SEHNR; CDR2 reads FQNEAQ (reference sequence). There are 17 residues in the CDR3. The CDR3: CASSRTGDHSGANVLTF.

The rearrangement links TRBV20-1 to TRBJ2-7; TCRdb's D call of TRBD1 is untestable without DNA. CDR1 and CDR2 from the germline V gene are DFQATT and SNEGSKA (reference sequence). CDR3 size: 15 residues. The CDR3 sequence: CSATPGAVAVREQYF.

The V and J genes are TRBV21-1 and TRBJ1-4; TCRdb returns TRBD1, unconfirmable since there is no DNA. TRBV21-1 is a pseudogene segment. This CDR3 is 15 amino acids long. CDR3 loop: CASSKTGDTNEKLFF.

The V and J genes are TRBV14 and TRBJ1-2. Germline CDR1 is SGHDN and CDR2 is FVKESK. The CDR3 runs to 12 residues. The chain's CDR3 is CASSQEWEGYTF.

The chain links TRBV20-1 to TRBJ2-3. This CDR3 has 17 amino acids. Germline-derived CDR1 and CDR2 are DFQATT and SNEGSKA (reference sequence). CDR3 sequence reads: CSARDHTSGTSTDTQYF.

J is TRBJ2-1 and V is TRBV6-2 or TRBV6-3; TCRdb's D call of TRBD2 is untestable without DNA. CDR3 size: 20 residues. CDR1 and CDR2 from the germline V gene are MNHEY and SVGEGT. The CDR3 here is CASSFHPGTSGMSSYNEQFF.

This chain connects TRBV11-2 to TRBJ2-5; the D call from TCRdb, TRBD1, cannot be confirmed without DNA. Germline CDR1 is SGHAT and CDR2 is FQNNGV. This CDR3 region has 14 residues. CDR3 loop: CASSLVRGQETQYF.

The chain uses TRBV9 and TRBJ1-3. In germline, CDR1 is SGDLS, CDR2 YYNGEE. This CDR3 has 17 amino acids. The CDR3: CASSVGDAGWAGNTIYF.

The chain combines TRBV5-1 with TRBJ2-1. The CDR3 totals 13 residues. The germline V gene encodes CDR1 SGHRS and CDR2 YFSETQ. CDR3 amino acids: CASKQPLYNEQYF.

The rearrangement links TRBV6-2 or TRBV6-3 to TRBJ1-6. The CDR3 loop spans 16 amino acids. Germline CDR1 is MNHEY and CDR2 is SVGEGT. CDR3 amino acids: CASHPLRSSYNSPLHF.